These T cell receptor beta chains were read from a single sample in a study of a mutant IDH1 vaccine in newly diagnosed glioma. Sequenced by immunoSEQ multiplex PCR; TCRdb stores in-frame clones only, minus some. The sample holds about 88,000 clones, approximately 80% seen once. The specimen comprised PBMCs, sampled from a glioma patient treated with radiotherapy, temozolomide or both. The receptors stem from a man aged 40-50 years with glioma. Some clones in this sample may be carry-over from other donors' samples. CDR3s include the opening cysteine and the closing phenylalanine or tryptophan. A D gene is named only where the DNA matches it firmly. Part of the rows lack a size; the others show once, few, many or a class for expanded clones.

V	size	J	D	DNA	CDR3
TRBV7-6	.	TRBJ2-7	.	TGTGCCAGCAGCGACACCGTGGGGGAGCAGTACTTC	CASSDTVGEQYF
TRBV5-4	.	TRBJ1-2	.	TGTGCCAGCAGCCTTGGACAGTTTAACTATGGCTACACCTTC	CASSLGQFNYGYTF
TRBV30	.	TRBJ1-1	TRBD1	TGTGCCTGGAGTCCTGCCGGGACAGACGCTTTCTTT	CAWSPAGTDAFF
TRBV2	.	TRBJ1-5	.	TGTGCCAGCAGTGAATCTCGTATTCAGCCCCAGCATTTT	CASSESRIQPQHF
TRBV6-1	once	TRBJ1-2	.	TGTGCCAGCAGCGCAGACATTCCTCCCTATGGCTACACCTTC	CASSADIPPYGYTF
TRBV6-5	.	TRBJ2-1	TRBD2	TGTGCCAGCAGTTACGTAGCGGGCGCTTCCTACAATGAGCAGTTCTTC	CASSYVAGASYNEQFF
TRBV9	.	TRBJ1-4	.	TGTGCCAGCGGTCTCGGGAGCCAGCCTAAAAAACTGTTTTTT	CASGLGSQPKKLFF
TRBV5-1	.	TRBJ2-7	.	TGCGCCAGCAGCCGTTCGCTGGAGTCCTACGAGCAGTACTTC	CASSRSLESYEQYF
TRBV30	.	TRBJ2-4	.	TGTGCCTGGACGGGGGAATTGGCCAAAAACATTCAGTACTTC	CAWTGELAKNIQYF
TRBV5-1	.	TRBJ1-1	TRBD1	TGCGCCAGCAGACTGGGACAGGGGAACACTGAAGCTTTCTTT	CASRLGQGNTEAFF
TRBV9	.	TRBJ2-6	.	TGTGCCAGCAGCGTTCAACAGGGAGCTGGGGCCAACGTCCTGACTTTC	CASSVQQGAGANVLTF
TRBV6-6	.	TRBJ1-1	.	TGTGCCAGCAGTTTCGCAGGGACCCTGAACACTGAAGCTTTCTTT	CASSFAGTLNTEAFF
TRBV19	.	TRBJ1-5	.	TGTGCCAGTAGTGTTCAACAGGGTGGGACCCAGCATTTT	CASSVQQGGTQHF
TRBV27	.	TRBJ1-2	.	TGTGCCAGCAGTTTATCAGGGGGCTATGGCTACACCTTC	CASSLSGGYGYTF
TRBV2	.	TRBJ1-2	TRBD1	TGTGCCAGCAGCCTCAAACAGGGGACCCCCTATGGCTACACCTTC	CASSLKQGTPYGYTF
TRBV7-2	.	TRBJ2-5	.	TGTGCCAGCAGCTTAGAGGTCGAAAAGACCCAGTACTTC	CASSLEVEKTQYF
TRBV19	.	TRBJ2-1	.	TGTGCCAGTAGTAAAGGGTCCGTTGGGCAGTTCTTC	CASSKGSVGQFF
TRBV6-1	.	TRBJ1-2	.	TGTGCCAGCAGACTAGGGGGAGACGACTATGGCTACACCTTC	CASRLGGDDYGYTF
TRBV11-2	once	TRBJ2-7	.	TGTGCCAGCAGCTTAGGTACCCCTTACGAGCAGTACTTC	CASSLGTPYEQYF
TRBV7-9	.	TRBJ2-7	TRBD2	TGTGCCAGCAGCCTAGGACTAGAGGAGCAGTACTTC	CASSLGLEEQYF
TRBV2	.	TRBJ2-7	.	TGTGCCAGCAGCCTGTGGGGGGCTAGCTCCTACGAGCAGTACTTC	CASSLWGASSYEQYF
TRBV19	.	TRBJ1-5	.	TGTGCCAGTAGTATGACGGGATTTGATCAGCCCCAGCATTTT	CASSMTGFDQPQHF
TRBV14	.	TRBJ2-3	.	TGTGCCAGCAGCCCTAGAATCACAGATACGCAGTATTTT	CASSPRITDTQYF
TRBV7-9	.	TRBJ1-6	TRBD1	TGTGCCAGCAGCCCCGGGGACAGGGGTAATTCACCCCTCCACTTT	CASSPGDRGNSPLHF
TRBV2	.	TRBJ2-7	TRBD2	TGTGCCAGGGGGGGGACTAAGGGCTACGAGCAGTACTTC	CARGGTKGYEQYF
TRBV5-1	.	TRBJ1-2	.	TGCGCCAGCAGTCCAGGGGATCCGGCCTATGGCTACACCTTC	CASSPGDPAYGYTF
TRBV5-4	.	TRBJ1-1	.	TGTGCCAGCAGCTTGGATCGGGGGAGTACTGAAGCTTTCTTT	CASSLDRGSTEAFF
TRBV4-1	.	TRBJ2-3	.	TGCGCCAGCAGCCAAGGAGGACTCACAGATACGCAGTATTTT	CASSQGGLTDTQYF
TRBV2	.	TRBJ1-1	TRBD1	TGTGCCACCTACAGGGGGAACACTGAAGCTTTCTTT	CATYRGNTEAFF
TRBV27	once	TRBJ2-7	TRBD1	TGTGCCAGCAGTTTGATCGGGACAGCAACCTACGAGCAGTACTTC	CASSLIGTATYEQYF
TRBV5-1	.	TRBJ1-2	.	TGCGCCAGCAGCTTAAACAGTTTGGACGAAGGCTACACCTTC	CASSLNSLDEGYTF
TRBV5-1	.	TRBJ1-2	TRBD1	TGCGCCAGCAGCTTGGAACAGGGGGGACCTGGCTACACCTTC	CASSLEQGGPGYTF
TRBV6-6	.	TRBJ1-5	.	TGTGCCACCATGGGGCAAAATAGCAATCAGCCCCAGCATTTT	CATMGQNSNQPQHF
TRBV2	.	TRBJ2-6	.	TGTGCCAGCAGAGGCTGGCAGGGGGGCTCTGGGGCCAACGTCCTGACTTTC	CASRGWQGGSGANVLTF
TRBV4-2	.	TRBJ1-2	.	TGTGCCAGCAGCCATCCACAAGGAGGGGACTATGGCTACACCTTC	CASSHPQGGDYGYTF
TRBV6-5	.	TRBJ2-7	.	TGTGCCAGCAAGGGGAACGAGCAGTACTTC	CASKGNEQYF
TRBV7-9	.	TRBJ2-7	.	TGTGCCAGCAGCCCCTACCAAAATAGTCCACCCTACGAGCAGTACTTC	CASSPYQNSPPYEQYF
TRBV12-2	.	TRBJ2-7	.	TGTGCAAGTCGCTTAGCGGCGGGCAGGAAAGTCTACATATCCTACGAGCAGTACTTC	CASRLAAGRKVYISYEQYF
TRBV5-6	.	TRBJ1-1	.	TGTGCCAGCAGCTTACAGGGTATGAACACTGAAGCTTTCTTT	CASSLQGMNTEAFF
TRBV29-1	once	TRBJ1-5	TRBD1	TGCAGCGTTGTACAGGGGTTCAATCAGCCCCAGCATTTT	CSVVQGFNQPQHF
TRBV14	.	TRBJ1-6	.	TGTGCCAGCAGCCAAGAGGGTCATTCACCCCTCCACTTT	CASSQEGHSPLHF
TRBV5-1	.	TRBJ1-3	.	TGCGCCAGCAGCTTACAGGGTATGAAAGGAAACACCATATATTTT	CASSLQGMKGNTIYF
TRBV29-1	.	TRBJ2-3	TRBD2	TGCAGCGTGGCGACTAGCGGGGGGACCTATACGCAGTATTTT	CSVATSGGTYTQYF
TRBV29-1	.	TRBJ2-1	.	TGCAGCGTTTCTCTGGATGAGCAGTTCTTC	CSVSLDEQFF
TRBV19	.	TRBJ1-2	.	TGTGCCAGTAGTATCAAAATTTCCTATGGCTACACCTTC	CASSIKISYGYTF
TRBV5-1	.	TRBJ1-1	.	TGCGCCAGCAGGCAGGGACACACTGAAGCTTTCTTT	CASRQGHTEAFF
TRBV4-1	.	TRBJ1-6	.	TGCGCCAGCAGCCGCAAAACCGTGGGCGGTAATTCACCCCTCCACTTT	CASSRKTVGGNSPLHF
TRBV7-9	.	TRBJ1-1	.	TGTGCCAGCAGCTTACATGGCGGGGAGACTGAAGCTTTCTTT	CASSLHGGETEAFF
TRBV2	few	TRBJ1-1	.	TGTGCCAGCAGCCCTCTACAGGGCAGGACTGAAGCTTTCTTT	CASSPLQGRTEAFF
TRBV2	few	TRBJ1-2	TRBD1	TGTGCCAGCAGTGAGCTCTACAGGGGGTCCTATGGCTACACCTTC	CASSELYRGSYGYTF
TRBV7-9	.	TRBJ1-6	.	TGTGCCAGCAGCTTGCGAACAGGGTCCGGTAATTCACCCCTCCACTTT	CASSLRTGSGNSPLHF
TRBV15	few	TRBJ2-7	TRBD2	TGTGCCACCAGCAGAGACAGGGAGGGTGCCTACGAGCAGTACTTC	CATSRDREGAYEQYF
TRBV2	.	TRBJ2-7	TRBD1	TGTGCCAGCAGCCGACAGGGTGGCGGCTACGAGCAGTACTTC	CASSRQGGGYEQYF
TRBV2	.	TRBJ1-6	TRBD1	TGTGCCAGCAGCCCCCGGGACAGCCTTAATTCACCCCTCCACTTT	CASSPRDSLNSPLHF
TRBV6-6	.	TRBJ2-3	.	TGTGCCAGCCGAGTACGGAGCACAGATACGCAGTATTTT	CASRVRSTDTQYF
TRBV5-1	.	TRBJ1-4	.	TGCGCCAGCAGCTTGGCCGGGGCGGGTGAAAAACTGTTTTTT	CASSLAGAGEKLFF
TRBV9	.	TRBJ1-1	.	TGTGCCAGCAGCGCCACTGAAGCTTTCTTT	CASSATEAFF
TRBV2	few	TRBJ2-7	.	TGTGCCAGCGATAGACGGGGGCAGGGGGGCGGCTACGAGCAGTACTTC	CASDRRGQGGGYEQYF
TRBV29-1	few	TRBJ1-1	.	TGCAGCGTCCTTGGGTTCACTGAAGCTTTCTTT	CSVLGFTEAFF
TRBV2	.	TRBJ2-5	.	TGTGCCAGCAGTGAAGCAGGGGGGACCCAGTACTTC	CASSEAGGTQYF